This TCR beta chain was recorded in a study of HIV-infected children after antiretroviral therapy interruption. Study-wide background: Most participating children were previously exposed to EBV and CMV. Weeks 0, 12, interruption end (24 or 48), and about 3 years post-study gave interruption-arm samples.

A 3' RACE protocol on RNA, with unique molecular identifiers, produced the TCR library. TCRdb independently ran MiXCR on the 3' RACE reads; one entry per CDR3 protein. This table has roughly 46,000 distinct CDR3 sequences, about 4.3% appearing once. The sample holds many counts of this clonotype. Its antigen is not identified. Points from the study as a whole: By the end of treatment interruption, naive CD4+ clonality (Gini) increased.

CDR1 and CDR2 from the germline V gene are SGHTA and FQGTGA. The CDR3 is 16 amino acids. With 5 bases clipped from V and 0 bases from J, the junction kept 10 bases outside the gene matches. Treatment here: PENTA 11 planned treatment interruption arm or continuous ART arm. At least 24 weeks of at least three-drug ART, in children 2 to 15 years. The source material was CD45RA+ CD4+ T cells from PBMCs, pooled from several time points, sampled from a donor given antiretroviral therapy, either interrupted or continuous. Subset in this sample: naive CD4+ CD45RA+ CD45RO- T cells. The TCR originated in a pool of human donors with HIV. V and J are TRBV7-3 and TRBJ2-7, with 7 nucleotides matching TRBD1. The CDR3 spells CASSPTGTAYSYEQYF. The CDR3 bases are TGTGCCAGCAGCCCGACCGGGACAGCATACTCCTACGAGCAGTACTTC.